A single T cell receptor (beta chain) is shown here with its context. Its antigen remains unknown. The source of the sample is a study of metastatic and nonmetastatic thyroid tumors. Study-wide background: Repertoires from blood and tumor or nodule tissue of malignant and benign thyroid patients were compared. The study, taken as a whole, reports: Benign nodules were reported to have significantly lower TCR beta diversity than malignant thyroid tumors, in blood and tumor.

Per the study methods: What underpinned the distant-metastasis classifier for papillary thyroid cancer was the set of CDR3 differences across clinicopathological groups. TCRdb re-clonotyped the PCR reads through MiXCR. TCRdb's processing, not the study's, gives the V and J calls here. This sample has approximately 20,000 clones, with about 33% found just once. Trimming took 4 bases from V and 4 from J, leaving 17 bases between them. CDR3 size: 15 residues. CDR1 is MNHNS, CDR2 SASEGT, per germline. All patients reached thyroid surgery having received no treatment beforehand. The material sequenced was adjacent normal tissue. V is TRBV6-1 and J is TRBJ2-7; D assignment may be TRBD1 or TRBD2 (7 bases each). The TCR originated in a female donor with papillary thyroid cancer or a benign thyroid nodule (not recorded which). Some clones in this sample may be carry-over from other donors' samples. DNA for the CDR3: TGTGCCAGCAGTGGGGGACCAGGGGGGGATTACGAGCAGTACTTC. As protein: CASSGGPGGDYEQYF.